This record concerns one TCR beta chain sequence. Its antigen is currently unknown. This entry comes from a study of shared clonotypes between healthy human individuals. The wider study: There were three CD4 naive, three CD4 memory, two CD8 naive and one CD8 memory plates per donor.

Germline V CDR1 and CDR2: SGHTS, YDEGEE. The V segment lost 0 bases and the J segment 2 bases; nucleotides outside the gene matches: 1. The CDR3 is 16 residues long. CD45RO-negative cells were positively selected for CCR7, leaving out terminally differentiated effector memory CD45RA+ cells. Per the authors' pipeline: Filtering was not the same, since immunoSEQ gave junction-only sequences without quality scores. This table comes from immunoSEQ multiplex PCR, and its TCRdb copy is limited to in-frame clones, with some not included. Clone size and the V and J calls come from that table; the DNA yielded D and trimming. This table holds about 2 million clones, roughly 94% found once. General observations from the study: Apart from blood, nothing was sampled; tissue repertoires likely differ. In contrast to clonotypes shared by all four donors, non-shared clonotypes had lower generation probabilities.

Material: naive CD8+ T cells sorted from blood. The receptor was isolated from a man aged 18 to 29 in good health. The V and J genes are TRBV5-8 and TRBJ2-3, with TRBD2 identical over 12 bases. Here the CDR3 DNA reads TGTGCCAGCAGCTTGGGGACTAGCGGGGACACAGATACGCAGTATTTT. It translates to CASSLGTSGDTDTQYF.